This T cell receptor beta chain was captured in a study of blood T cell repertoires in COVID-19. The CDR3 runs to 16 residues. The data were produced by immunoSEQ multiplex PCR, yet TCRdb's version contains in-frame clones alone and is incomplete. This sample has some 300,000 clones, with 88% found just once. Sample: PBMCs or T cells enriched from blood (not recorded which). The J gene is TRBJ2-6, the V gene TRBV21-1; the table gives TRBD1 as D, unverified against the DNA. TRBV21-1 is recorded as a pseudogene. This sequence was found in a woman aged 30 to 39 who had recovered from COVID-19. The CDR3 nucleotides are TGTGCCAGCAGGGAACAGGGGGCGCTTGGGGCCAACGTCCTGACTTTC. Residues: CASREQGALGANVLTF.